Detailed here is one TCR beta chain. Authors' methods: Reference gene primer amplification gave nucleated cell count estimates. Clones were read by immunoSEQ multiplex PCR, and TCRdb kept only the in-frame ones, dropping some. That table supplies the V and J calls and clone size; D and trimming were determined from the DNA. The repertoire includes 200,000 to 250,000 clones, around 87% of them detected once, and about 7.1% sits in the top ten. These data belong to a study of blood T cell repertoires in COVID-19. Study in general: Samples taken during acute and convalescent COVID-19 were collected in the United States, Italy and Spain. Nucleic acid was either cDNA or gDNA, and it came from T cells, B-cell-depleted T cells, or PBMCs.

Trimming cost V 2 bases and J 7 bases; bases outside gene matches: 11. The CDR3 covers 16 residues. Germline assignment: CDR1 MDHEN and CDR2 SYDVKM. Material for sequencing was peripheral blood. This sequence joins TRBV28 and TRBJ1-1, with 9 bases aligning to TRBD1. This TCR derives from a woman aged 70-85 years with active or convalescent COVID-19. CDR3: CASSLTLGTGGYEAFF. CDR3 bases: TGTGCCAGCAGTTTAACTCTCGGTACAGGGGGCTATGAAGCTTTCTTT.